The T cell receptor (beta chain) described here comes from a study of T cells in Graves' hyperthyroidism and ophthalmopathy. Turning to the study itself: Blood was drawn when the patient was first diagnosed and still untreated.

Individuals with ophthalmopathy presented a Clinical Activity Score of at least 3, a NOSPECS grade of at least 4 and a duration under 3 months. Each 10 ml fresh peripheral blood draw supplied the PBMCs. The CDR3 regions of TCR beta were amplified from RNA transcripts. The HTBI primer set was used in a first-round RT-PCR of the TCR CDR3. TCRdb fed the multiplex PCR reads into MiXCR, producing one record per CDR3 protein. The table includes about 480,000 distinct CDR3 sequences, 20% to 25% detected once. Trimming cost V 7 bases and J 4 bases, with 17 bases left between them. There are 15 residues in the CDR3. Looked up from germline, CDR1 is MDHEN and CDR2 is SYDVKM.

Material: blood. The chain employs TRBV28 and TRBJ2-1; D unclear. The receptor's source is a woman aged 65 to 85 with Graves' ophthalmopathy. CDR3 in DNA: TGTGCCAGCACCCTGAGCCACCAACCTTACAATGAGCAGTTCTTC. It is translated as CASTLSHQPYNEQFF.